What follows are 27 T cell receptor beta chains derived from one specimen sequenced in a study of T cell repertoires in cytomegalovirus infection. TCRdb re-derived calls from the reads in MiXCR, one entry per CDR3 protein. Of hundreds of thousands of distinct CDR3 sequences listed, about 9.2% are singletons. Sequencing input: PBMCs. These receptors all come from a human donor in good health (CMV status not recorded). Some clones in this sample may be carry-over from other donors' samples.

The chain uses TRBV10-3 and TRBJ2-1; 9 bases agree with TRBD2. Germline V gene data show CDR1 as ENHRY and CDR2 as SYGVKD. The V gene end was trimmed by 6 bases and the J gene end by 8 bases; junction bases not matched to a gene: 8. The CDR3 sequence is 14 residues long. The CDR3 spells CAIRLSGGVYEQFF. The CDR3 DNA is TGTGCCATCAGGCTTAGCGGGGGTGTCTATGAGCAGTTCTTC.

This clonotype was counted between two and nine times. The chain has TRBV28 and TRBJ1-1; D uncertain. V was shortened by 5 bases and J by 0 bases, with 7 bases between the two germline ends. The CDR3 length is 13 residues. Per germline, CDR1 MDHEN and CDR2 SYDVKM. CDR3 region: CASSRPLNTEAFF. For the CDR3, the DNA is TGTGCCAGCAGTCGCCCACTGAACACTGAAGCTTTCTTT. The variable domain in full, completed from reference TRBV28 and TRBJ1-1, reads DVKVTQSSRYLVKRTGEKVFLECVQDMDHENMFWYRQDPGLGLRLIYFSYDVKMKEKGDIPEGYSVSREKKERFSLILESASTNQTSMYLCASSRPLNTEAFFGQGTRLTVV.

This clonotype has ten or more counts. The rearrangement links TRBV6-1 to TRBJ2-1, with D possibly being TRBD1 (5 bases). The V and J ends lost 2 bases and 6 bases respectively, with 20 bases between them. This CDR3 comprises 17 residues. Germline V lookup: CDR1 MNHNS, CDR2 SASEGT. CDR3 protein: CASSEREGRVSANEQFF. DNA of the CDR3: TGTGCCAGCAGTGAAAGGGAAGGCAGGGTCTCGGCCAATGAGCAGTTCTTC.

Ten or more counts support this clonotype. J is TRBJ1-5 and V is TRBV7-2; TRBD1 agrees at 10 bases. The CDR3 totals 16 residues. After removal of 3 bases from V and 3 bases from J, the junction contained 5 bases not matched to a gene. Germline V CDR1 and CDR2: SGHTA, FQGNSA. DNA of the CDR3: TGTGCCAGCAGCTTGATGGGACAGGGGACCAATCAGCCCCAGCATTTT. Translating it yields CASSLMGQGTNQPQHF.

This clonotype was found many times. The gene calls are TRBV7-2 and TRBJ2-5, with D possibly called TRBD1 or TRBD2 (5 bases each). CDR1 SGHTA and CDR2 FQGNSA come from the germline V gene. CDR3 length equals 16 residues. Trimming took off 1 base at V and 6 bases at J, with 18 bases between the two ends. The chain's CDR3 is CASSLVPGPRKKTQYF. CDR3 sequence (DNA): TGTGCCAGCAGCTTAGTGCCGGGACCCAGGAAGAAGACCCAGTACTTC.

This clonotype was counted many times. V usage is TRBV7-2 and J usage is TRBJ2-3; 9 nucleotides line up with TRBD2. This CDR3 comprises 16 residues. Unmatched junction bases numbered 8, after V lost 5 bases and J lost 2 bases. Germline V gives CDR1 SGHTA, CDR2 FQGNSA. This chain's CDR3 is CASSGPSGASTDTQYF. DNA of the CDR3: TGTGCCAGCAGCGGTCCTAGCGGGGCCTCCACAGATACGCAGTATTTT.

This clonotype was observed many times. The V call is TRBV5-1, the J call TRBJ2-3; D is unclear. The germline V gene encodes CDR1 SGHRS and CDR2 YFSETQ. The CDR3 has 15 amino acids. The germline V and J ends were trimmed by 5 bases and 4 bases, with 17 bases remaining between them. CDR3 loop: CASRQASRRADTQYF. CDR3 nucleotides: TGCGCCAGCAGGCAGGCCTCGCGCCGCGCAGATACGCAGTATTTT.

This clonotype was recorded many times. J is TRBJ2-1 and V is TRBV5-1; 10 bases align to TRBD2. Germline V gene lookup returns CDR1 SGHRS and CDR2 YFSETQ. The V and J ends lost 5 bases and 8 bases, in that order; junction bases with no gene match: 7. The CDR3 runs to 14 residues. The CDR3 sequence is CASRPSGGAYEQFF. CDR3 in DNA: TGCGCCAGCAGACCCAGCGGGGGGGCCTATGAGCAGTTCTTC.

This clonotype has ten or more counts. This chain connects TRBV7-2 to TRBJ2-3, with 7 positions matching TRBD1. J gave up 2 bases and V 5 bases, and 13 bases lay outside the gene matches. The V gene's germline CDR1 is SGHTA and CDR2 FQGNSA. The CDR3 is 17 residues long. The CDR3 DNA is TGTGCCAGCAGCCCGCACCGTTCGACAGGGTACACAGATACGCAGTATTTT. This sequence encodes CASSPHRSTGYTDTQYF.

In this sample, this clonotype turned up many times. The chain joins TRBV29-1 to TRBJ2-1, with D possibly being TRBD2 (6 bases). Germline-derived CDR1 and CDR2 are SQVTM and ANQGSEA. Trimming left V 4 bases short and J 8 bases short, with 12 bases between. The CDR3 is made up of 12 amino acids. The DNA for the CDR3 is TGCAGCGTTGTGGAGGGTGGCGATGAGCAGTTCTTC. It is translated as CSVVEGGDEQFF.

In its sample, this clonotype was seen many times. The chain is built from TRBV28 and TRBJ2-7, with 10 bases lining up with TRBD1. CDR1 is MDHEN and CDR2 is SYDVKM in the germline V gene. The CDR3 spans 16 residues. The J segment lost 3 bases and the V segment lost 5 bases, leaving 10 bases of the junction unmatched. The CDR3 DNA reads TGTGCCAGCAGTCCGGGGGACAGGGGAAGAGGCTACGAGCAGTACGTC. Translated, it gives CASSPGDRGRGYEQYV.

Many counts were recorded for this clonotype. The rearrangement uses TRBV6-2 or TRBV6-3 and TRBJ2-7, with no clear D. The germline CDR1 and CDR2 sequences are MNHEY and SVGEGT. This CDR3 is built from 17 residues. Trimming removed 5 bases at V and 7 bases at J, with 27 bases between. CDR3 region: CASSTPRLDTWGLEQYV. The CDR3 nucleotides are TGTGCCAGCAGTACTCCTCGACTGGATACGTGGGGTCTGGAGCAGTACGTC.

This clonotype has a count of ten or more. The chain joins TRBV4-3 to TRBJ1-3; D remains unclear. V was pared by 0 bases and J by 2 bases, with 11 bases between. The CDR3 length is 16 residues. From germline, CDR1 is LGHNA and CDR2 YSLEER. CDR3 in amino acids: CASSQDLTYPGNTIYF. The CDR3 DNA is TGCGCCAGCAGCCAAGATCTTACTTATCCTGGAAACACCATATATTTT.

This clonotype showed up many times. This chain joins TRBV6-6 and TRBJ1-1, with D tentatively TRBD1 (5 bases). V was shortened by 6 bases and J by 1 base, with 12 bases between the two germline ends. This CDR3 contains 14 residues. Germline lookup yields CDR1 MNHNY and CDR2 SVGAGI (reference sequence). CDR3 nucleotides: TGTGCCAGCAGCCGGGGCCAACCGAACACTGAAGCTTTCTTT. Translating it yields CASSRGQPNTEAFF.

Comments on this clonotype: Given a much more abundant clone one base away, this may be a read error. No conserved phenylalanine or tryptophan ends this CDR3, so it is likely a read error. The V gene is TRBV6-2 or TRBV6-3, the J gene TRBJ1-2; perhaps TRBD1 as D (5 bases). V was cut by 0 bases and J by 7 bases, with 9 bases left in between. Germline lookup yields CDR1 MNHEY and CDR2 SVGEGT. The CDR3 contains 13 residues. The CDR3 DNA reads as TGTGCCAGCAGTTACTCCGGGGACGGTGGCTACACCTTA. Its translation is CASSYSGDGGYTL.

There are many counts of this clonotype. The chain links TRBV28 to TRBJ1-2; D is possibly TRBD1 (5 bases). Trimming took 7 bases from V and 8 from J, leaving 17 bases between them. CDR3 length: 13 amino acids. The germline V gene has CDR1 MDHEN and CDR2 SYDVKM. CDR3 region: CASTPLGERGYTF. In DNA form, the CDR3 reads TGTGCCAGCACTCCCCTGGGGGAGAGGGGCTACACCTTC.

This clonotype was picked up many times. This chain connects TRBV28 to TRBJ2-2; 12 bases fit TRBD2. Germline V gene lookup returns CDR1 MDHEN and CDR2 SYDVKM. The V and J ends lost 6 bases and 8 bases, in that order; junction bases with no gene match: 10. The CDR3 is made up of 16 amino acids. The CDR3 reads CASSPPGLAGTGELFF. For the CDR3, the DNA is TGTGCCAGCAGCCCTCCCGGACTAGCGGGGACAGGGGAGCTGTTTTTT.

In its sample, this clonotype was seen many times. The chain uses TRBV15 and TRBJ2-5; weak D call: TRBD1 (6 bases). This CDR3 spans 16 amino acids. V was shortened by 1 base and J by 2 bases, with 14 bases between the two germline ends. CDR1 is LNHNV and CDR2 is YYDKDF in the germline V gene (reference sequence). CDR3 residues: CATSRAPTGRQETQYF. The DNA for the CDR3 is TGTGCCACCAGCAGAGCTCCTACAGGGCGGCAAGAGACCCAGTACTTC.

This clonotype was counted ten times or more. The V and J genes are TRBV7-8 and TRBJ2-1; the D gene is possibly TRBD2 (5 bases). The CDR3 runs 17 residues. The V end was cut by 1 base, the J end by 0 bases, with 13 bases between. In germline, CDR1 is SGHVS, CDR2 FQNEAQ. The DNA of the CDR3 is TGTGCCAGCAGCTTAGTTGACTTTGGGAGCTCCTACAATGAGCAGTTCTTC. Encoded protein: CASSLVDFGSSYNEQFF. Drawing the rest from reference TRBV7-8 and TRBJ2-1, the complete variable domain is GAGVSQSPRYKVAKRGQDVALRCDPISGHVSLFWYQQALGQGPEFLTYFQNEAQLDKSGLPSDRFFAERPEGSVSTLKIQRTQQEDSAVYLCASSLVDFGSSYNEQFFGPGTRLTVL.

This clonotype was detected many times. The chain is built from TRBV7-2 and TRBJ2-6, with D perhaps assigned TRBD1 or TRBD2 (5 bases each). With 3 bases removed from V and 12 bases from J, the gap between germline ends came to 21 bases. CDR3 length equals 16 residues. Germline CDR1 reads SGHTA; CDR2 reads FQGNSA. The CDR3 loop reads CASSLGESSGWGVLTF. The CDR3 nucleotides are TGTGCCAGCAGCTTGGGGGAGAGCTCTGGGTGGGGCGTCCTGACTTTC.

This clonotype was picked up many times. The gene calls are TRBV29-1 and TRBJ2-7; 9 nucleotides match TRBD1. The V segment lost 7 bases and the J segment 5 bases; nucleotides outside the gene matches: 12. This CDR3 contains 14 residues. Germline CDR1 and CDR2: SQVTM and ANQGSEA. The CDR3 sequence: CSALIPDRGNEQYV. The DNA for the CDR3 is TGCAGCGCCCTGATCCCGGACAGGGGTAACGAGCAGTACGTC.

This clonotype was observed many times. The V and J genes are TRBV28 and TRBJ2-7; 7 nucleotides line up with TRBD2. Germline CDR1 reads MDHEN; CDR2 reads SYDVKM. The CDR3 sequence is 14 residues long. The J segment lost 4 bases and the V segment lost 3 bases, leaving 6 bases of the junction unmatched. CDR3 residues: CASSLGGKGYEQYV. The CDR3 region has the DNA TGTGCCAGCAGTTTGGGAGGGAAGGGATACGAGCAGTACGTC.

The rearrangement uses TRBV6-2 or TRBV6-3 and TRBJ1-6; possible D gene TRBD1, 6 bases. Germline loops: CDR1 MNHEY, CDR2 SVGEGT. This CDR3 spans 15 amino acids. Trimming left V 2 bases short and J 10 bases short, with 15 bases between. DNA for the CDR3: TGTGCCAGCAGTTACCCGGACAGCGACTACTCACCCCTCCACTTT. Its protein is CASSYPDSDYSPLHF.

This clonotype was observed many times. The chain couples TRBV10-2 to TRBJ2-5, with 8 bases aligning to TRBD1. The CDR3 loop spans 16 amino acids. Trimming took 3 bases from V and 3 from J; bases not matched to a gene: 9. CDR1 is WSHSY and CDR2 is SAAADI in the germline V gene. This CDR3 reads CASSDSGQGMEETQYF. Here the CDR3 DNA reads TGCGCCAGCAGTGATTCCGGACAGGGAATGGAAGAGACCCAGTACTTC.

In this sample, this clonotype turned up many times. The rearrangement joins TRBV5-5 to TRBJ2-3, with D unclear. CDR3 length: 15 residues. Germline CDR1 and CDR2: SGHKS and YYEKEE (reference sequence). V was shortened by 6 bases and J by 3 bases, with 17 bases between the two germline ends. The CDR3 reads CASTPRVSRTDTQYF. The CDR3 DNA reads TGTGCCAGCACACCAAGGGTCTCCCGGACAGATACGCAGTATTTT.

This clonotype came up many times. The chain employs TRBV5-6 and TRBJ2-7; D is possibly TRBD2 (7 bases). Germline assignment: CDR1 SGHDT and CDR2 YYEEEE. The V end was cut by 3 bases, the J end by 5 bases, with 21 bases between. The length of the CDR3 is 16 residues. The CDR3 sequence is CASSYTYGGRMDEQYF. The CDR3 coding sequence is TGTGCCAGCAGCTATACCTACGGGGGGCGTATGGACGAGCAGTACTTC.

This clonotype was seen at least ten times. V usage is TRBV28 and J usage is TRBJ2-7, with 11 bases matching TRBD1. The CDR3 spans 16 residues. After removal of 4 bases from V and 6 bases from J, the junction contained 11 bases not matched to a gene. Germline V gives CDR1 MDHEN, CDR2 SYDVKM. The CDR3 region has the DNA TGTGCCAGCAGTTCGAATGACCGGACAGGGGGCAGCGAGCAGTACGTC. As protein: CASSSNDRTGGSEQYV.